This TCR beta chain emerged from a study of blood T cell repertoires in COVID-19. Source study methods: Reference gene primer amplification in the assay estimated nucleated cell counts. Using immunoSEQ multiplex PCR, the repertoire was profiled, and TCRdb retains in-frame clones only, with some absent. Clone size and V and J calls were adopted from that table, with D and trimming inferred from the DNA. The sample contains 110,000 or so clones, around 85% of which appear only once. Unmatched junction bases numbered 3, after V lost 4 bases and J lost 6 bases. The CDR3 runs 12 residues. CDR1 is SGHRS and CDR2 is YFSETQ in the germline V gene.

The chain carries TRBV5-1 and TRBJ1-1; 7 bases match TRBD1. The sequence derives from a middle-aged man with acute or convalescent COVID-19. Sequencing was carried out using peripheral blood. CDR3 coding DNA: TGCGCCAGCAGCCGACAGGGCCCTGAAGCTTTCTTT. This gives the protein CASSRQGPEAFF.